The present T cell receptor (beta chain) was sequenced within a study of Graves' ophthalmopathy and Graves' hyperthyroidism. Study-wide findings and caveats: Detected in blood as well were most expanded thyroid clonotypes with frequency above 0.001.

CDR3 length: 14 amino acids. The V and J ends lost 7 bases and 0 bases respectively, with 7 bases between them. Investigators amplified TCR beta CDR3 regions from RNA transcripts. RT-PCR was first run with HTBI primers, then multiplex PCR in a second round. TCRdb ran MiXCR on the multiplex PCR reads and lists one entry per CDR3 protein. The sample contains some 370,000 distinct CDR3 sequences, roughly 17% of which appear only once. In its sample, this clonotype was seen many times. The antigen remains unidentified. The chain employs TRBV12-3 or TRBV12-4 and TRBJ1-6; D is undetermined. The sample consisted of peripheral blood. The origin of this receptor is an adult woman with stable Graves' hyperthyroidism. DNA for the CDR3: TGTGCCAGCAACGGAGGCTCCTATAATTCACCCCTCCACTTT. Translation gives CASNGGSYNSPLHF.